A selection of T cell receptor beta chains follows, all from one sample in a study of T cell responses to AZD1222 COVID-19 vaccine. Sequencing was performed with immunoSEQ multiplex PCR; in TCRdb, only in-frame clones are kept and a portion is missing. Of more than 100,000 clones listed, 90% to 95% are singletons. The material was peripheral blood, obtained 28 days after the second AZD1222 dose. Every receptor here comes from an adult who received the AZD1222 COVID-19 vaccine. The CDR3 runs from the conserved cysteine through the conserved F or W. Fields, in order: J gene, V gene, D gene, clone size, CDR3 protein, CDR3 DNA. D genes are given only for firm matches. Clone size is shown for a subset of rows, as once, few, many or a class of expanded clone.

j_gene: TRBJ1-2
v_gene: TRBV15
d_gene: NA
abundance: once
CDR3aa: CATSRDQAVDYGYTF
CDR3nt: TGTGCCACCAGCAGAGATCAGGCTGTCGACTATGGCTACACCTTC

j_gene: TRBJ1-1
v_gene: TRBV30
d_gene: TRBD1
abundance: NA
CDR3aa: CAWSVPHGQGSGEAFF
CDR3nt: TGTGCCTGGAGTGTACCCCACGGACAGGGGTCCGGTGAAGCTTTCTTT

j_gene: TRBJ1-4
v_gene: TRBV7-9
d_gene: TRBD1
abundance: once
CDR3aa: CASSQTGVTEKLFF
CDR3nt: TGTGCCAGCAGTCAAACAGGGGTGACGGAAAAACTGTTTTTT

j_gene: TRBJ1-6
v_gene: TRBV4-3
d_gene: NA
abundance: NA
CDR3aa: CASSQDVWGAAGSPLHF
CDR3nt: TGCGCCAGCAGCCAAGATGTTTGGGGGGCCGCGGGATCACCCCTCCACTTT

j_gene: TRBJ1-3
v_gene: TRBV5-4
d_gene: NA
abundance: NA
CDR3aa: CASSLFGRVPSGNTIYF
CDR3nt: TGTGCCAGCAGCTTGTTCGGGCGGGTCCCCTCTGGAAACACCATATATTTT

j_gene: TRBJ1-2
v_gene: TRBV29-1
d_gene: TRBD1
abundance: NA
CDR3aa: CSVEDRENGYTF
CDR3nt: TGCAGCGTTGAGGACAGGGAGAATGGCTACACCTTC

j_gene: TRBJ1-4
v_gene: TRBV2
d_gene: NA
abundance: NA
CDR3aa: CASRRGMANEKLFF
CDR3nt: TGTGCCAGCAGGAGGGGTATGGCTAATGAAAAACTGTTTTTT

j_gene: TRBJ1-4
v_gene: TRBV9
d_gene: NA
abundance: NA
CDR3aa: CASSPGLTNEKLFF
CDR3nt: TGTGCCAGCAGCCCGGGCCTCACGAATGAAAAACTGTTTTTT

j_gene: TRBJ2-6
v_gene: TRBV7-2
d_gene: NA
abundance: NA
CDR3aa: CASSLGGVGANVLTF
CDR3nt: TGTGCCAGCAGCTTAGGAGGGGTCGGGGCCAACGTCCTGACTTTC

j_gene: TRBJ2-1
v_gene: TRBV28
d_gene: NA
abundance: NA
CDR3aa: CAVQKGGEQFF
CDR3nt: TGTGCCGTTCAAAAAGGCGGTGAGCAGTTCTTC

j_gene: TRBJ1-3
v_gene: TRBV4-3
d_gene: NA
abundance: NA
CDR3aa: CASSQDPGVGDTIYF
CDR3nt: TGCGCCAGCAGCCAAGATCCCGGGGTCGGAGACACCATATATTTT

j_gene: TRBJ1-2
v_gene: TRBV2
d_gene: NA
abundance: NA
CDR3aa: CASSELRGDGYTF
CDR3nt: TGTGCCAGCAGTGAACTCCGGGGCGATGGCTACACCTTC

j_gene: TRBJ1-4
v_gene: TRBV2
d_gene: TRBD1
abundance: NA
CDR3aa: CASSRTGRHEKLFF
CDR3nt: TGTGCCAGCAGTCGGACAGGGAGGCATGAAAAACTGTTTTTT

j_gene: TRBJ1-5
v_gene: TRBV19
d_gene: TRBD1
abundance: NA
CDR3aa: CASTRQGTVQPQHF
CDR3nt: TGTGCCAGTACCAGACAGGGTACGGTTCAGCCCCAGCATTTT

j_gene: TRBJ2-3
v_gene: TRBV3-1/TRBV3-2
d_gene: TRBD1
abundance: NA
CDR3aa: CASSQAGTGENFKYFYTHDTQYF
CDR3nt: TGTGCCAGCAGCCAAGCCGGGACAGGGGAAAACTTTAAGTATTTTTACACACACGATACGCAGTATTTT

j_gene: TRBJ2-5
v_gene: TRBV7-3
d_gene: NA
abundance: NA
CDR3aa: CASSLSGGRGIKTQYF
CDR3nt: TGTGCCAGCAGCTTGAGTGGTGGGAGGGGGATAAAGACCCAGTACTTC

j_gene: TRBJ1-2
v_gene: TRBV19
d_gene: TRBD1
abundance: NA
CDR3aa: CASANDDRGGGYTF
CDR3nt: TGTGCCAGTGCAAATGACGACAGGGGTGGAGGCTACACCTTC

j_gene: TRBJ2-1
v_gene: TRBV9
d_gene: NA
abundance: NA
CDR3aa: CASSVDTGRDNEQFF
CDR3nt: TGTGCCAGCAGCGTAGATACAGGGAGGGACAATGAGCAGTTCTTC

j_gene: TRBJ2-1
v_gene: TRBV5-6
d_gene: TRBD2
abundance: NA
CDR3aa: CASSPGLAWGGEQFF
CDR3nt: TGTGCCAGCAGCCCGGGACTAGCCTGGGGTGGTGAGCAGTTCTTC

j_gene: TRBJ2-1
v_gene: TRBV2
d_gene: TRBD2
abundance: once
CDR3aa: CASSAGTSGYNEQFF
CDR3nt: TGTGCCAGCAGCGCCGGGACTAGCGGTTACAATGAGCAGTTCTTC

j_gene: TRBJ2-5
v_gene: TRBV7-6
d_gene: TRBD2
abundance: once
CDR3aa: CASSLGAGGLQETQYF
CDR3nt: TGTGCCAGCAGCTTAGGGGCGGGGGGCCTCCAAGAGACCCAGTACTTC

j_gene: TRBJ2-6
v_gene: TRBV5-1
d_gene: NA
abundance: NA
CDR3aa: CASSFGLEGANVLTF
CDR3nt: TGCGCCAGCAGCTTTGGTCTAGAGGGGGCCAACGTCCTGACTTTC

j_gene: TRBJ2-3
v_gene: TRBV7-8
d_gene: TRBD2
abundance: NA
CDR3aa: CASSFREAGGAQYF
CDR3nt: TGTGCCAGCAGCTTTCGGGAAGCCGGGGGGGCGCAGTATTTT

j_gene: TRBJ1-2
v_gene: TRBV18
d_gene: TRBD1
abundance: NA
CDR3aa: CASSPTQGAGGYTF
CDR3nt: TGTGCCAGCTCACCTACACAGGGGGCAGGTGGCTACACCTTC

j_gene: TRBJ1-4
v_gene: TRBV9
d_gene: NA
abundance: NA
CDR3aa: CASSVGQGNEKLFF
CDR3nt: TGTGCCAGCAGCGTGGGCCAGGGGAATGAAAAACTGTTTTTT

j_gene: TRBJ1-6
v_gene: TRBV5-1
d_gene: NA
abundance: NA
CDR3aa: CASSLVRNLGENSPLHF
CDR3nt: TGCGCCAGCAGCTTGGTCCGGAACCTGGGGGAAAATTCACCCCTCCACTTT

j_gene: TRBJ2-1
v_gene: TRBV9
d_gene: TRBD2
abundance: NA
CDR3aa: CASSVGGRATDEQFF
CDR3nt: TGTGCCAGCAGCGTAGGGGGGAGGGCCACCGATGAGCAGTTCTTC

j_gene: TRBJ1-6
v_gene: TRBV7-2
d_gene: TRBD1
abundance: NA
CDR3aa: CASSLEGANSPLHF
CDR3nt: TGTGCCAGCAGCTTAGAGGGGGCAAATTCACCCCTCCACTTT

j_gene: TRBJ1-1
v_gene: TRBV7-2
d_gene: NA
abundance: NA
CDR3aa: CASSFSGNSGTEAFF
CDR3nt: TGTGCCAGCAGCTTCTCCGGGAACTCTGGCACTGAAGCTTTCTTT

j_gene: TRBJ2-2
v_gene: TRBV5-8
d_gene: NA
abundance: NA
CDR3aa: CASSHRDGWFRDTGELFF
CDR3nt: TGTGCCAGCAGCCACCGGGACGGTTGGTTTAGGGACACCGGGGAGCTGTTTTTT

j_gene: TRBJ1-2
v_gene: TRBV7-9
d_gene: NA
abundance: NA
CDR3aa: CASSLATPREANYGYTF
CDR3nt: TGTGCCAGCAGCTTAGCCACCCCCCGGGAAGCTAACTATGGCTACACCTTC